Shown below are 21 T cell receptor beta chains from a single sample sequenced in a study of TIL therapy for anti-PD-1-resistant metastatic lung cancer. Time point specified: pre-treatment sample, taken before nivolumab and TIL therapy. Pleural nodules or supraclavicular lymph nodes made up most of the excised metastases sampled. The immunoSEQ assay was v3. Some clones are missing from TCRdb's copy, which holds only in-frame ones; the method was immunoSEQ multiplex PCR. The table lists 25,000 to 30,000 clones, less than 65% of them singletons, with 16% in the top ten. The specimen was tumor tissue, collected at baseline. The receptors were sampled from a woman between 30 and 80 years old with non-small cell lung cancer.

This clone was picked up a small number of times. This chain joins TRBV6-1 and TRBJ2-7; tentatively, D is TRBD1 or TRBD2 (6 bases each). This CDR3 has 14 residues. Deletions cut 4 bases from V and 2 bases from J, with 12 bases between. Germline V gene lookup returns CDR1 MNHNS and CDR2 SASEGT. CDR3: CASSGGAQAYEQYF. DNA for the CDR3: TGTGCCAGCAGTGGGGGGGCGCAGGCCTACGAGCAGTACTTC.

The rearrangement uses TRBV27 and TRBJ2-3, with 12 positions matching TRBD1. This CDR3 has 15 amino acids. Germline V gene sequence: CDR1 MNHEY, CDR2 SMNVEV (reference sequence). V shed 7 bases and J 10 bases; nucleotides not matched to a gene: 12. The chain's CDR3 is CASTQSGTGGTSQYF. The CDR3 DNA reads as TGTGCCAGCACCCAATCCGGGACAGGGGGCACCTCGCAGTATTTT.

The CDR3 region has the DNA TGCGCCAGCAGCCAAGATCCCGGGGGTGGGAACTATGGCTACACCTTC. Its protein is CASSQDPGGGNYGYTF. This sequence joins TRBV4-1 and TRBJ1-2, with D possibly TRBD1 on 5 matching bases. CDR3 length: 16 amino acids. V dropped 0 bases and J dropped 2 bases, with 13 bases sitting between them. Per germline, CDR1 MGHRA and CDR2 YSYEKL.

This chain links TRBV2 with TRBJ1-3, with D tentatively TRBD1 (6 bases). CDR3 length equals 16 residues. Trimming left V 7 bases short and J 0 bases short, with 16 bases between. Germline CDR1 is SNHLY and CDR2 is FYNNEI. CDR3 region: CASTEPGQNSGNTIYF. CDR3 DNA sequence: TGTGCCAGCACTGAGCCTGGACAGAACTCTGGAAACACCATATATTTT.

The genes are TRBV11-2 and TRBJ2-7; D unresolved. The CDR3 extends over 11 amino acids. Germline V gene sequence: CDR1 SGHAT, CDR2 FQNNGV. Trimming cost V 1 base and J 4 bases, with 2 bases left between them. CDR3 nucleotides: TGTGCCAGCAGCTTAGTGTACGAGCAGTACTTC. It codes for CASSLVYEQYF. Full variable domain (rest looked up from reference TRBV11-2 and TRBJ2-7): EAGVAQSPRYKIIEKRQSVAFWCNPISGHATLYWYQQILGQGPKLLIQFQNNGVVDDSQLPKDRFSAERLKGVDSTLKIQPAKLEDSAVYLCASSLVYEQYFGPGTRLTVT.

The chain joins TRBV5-1 to TRBJ1-3; TRBD1 aligns across 8 bases. Germline values: CDR1 SGHRS, CDR2 YFSETQ. V was pared by 0 bases and J by 0 bases, with 5 bases of the junction left unmatched. The CDR3 loop spans 17 amino acids. CDR3 nucleotide sequence: TGCGCCAGCAGCTTGGGGACAGGGATGGGCTCTGGAAACACCATATATTTT. This translates into CASSLGTGMGSGNTIYF.

The genes are TRBV19 and TRBJ2-1; the D gene is possibly TRBD2 (5 bases). The CDR3 runs 14 residues. The germline gives CDR1 LNHDA, CDR2 SQIVND (reference sequence). The germline V and J ends were trimmed by 5 bases and 9 bases, with 17 bases remaining between them. The CDR3 spells CASSETNTVSEQFF. Here the CDR3 DNA reads TGTGCCAGTAGTGAGACTAATACTGTCTCTGAGCAGTTCTTC. The full variable domain, rest sourced from reference TRBV19 and TRBJ2-1, is DGGITQSPKYLFRKEGQNVTLSCEQNLNHDAMYWYRQDPGQGLRLIYYSQIVNDFQKGDIAEGYSVSREKKESFPLTVTSAQKNPTAFYLCASSETNTVSEQFFGPGTRLTVL.

This clone was detected only once. The gene calls are TRBV7-9 and TRBJ1-4, with D possibly being TRBD1 (5 bases). Trimming stripped 8 bases from V and 5 bases from J, with 18 bases between. The CDR3 totals 15 residues. Per germline, CDR1 SEHNR and CDR2 FQNEAQ (reference sequence). The CDR3 reads CASGSGRGTNEKLFF. In DNA, the CDR3 is TGTGCCAGCGGTTCTGGACGGGGGACCAATGAAAAACTGTTTTTT.

This rearrangement joins TRBV5-6 to TRBJ2-5, with TRBD1 matching over 7 bases. This CDR3 is built from 16 residues. Germline lookup yields CDR1 SGHDT and CDR2 YYEEEE. The J segment lost 5 bases and the V segment lost 4 bases, leaving 14 bases of the junction unmatched. The CDR3 sequence is CASSPWDRSLGETQYF. The CDR3 DNA reads as TGTGCCAGCAGCCCGTGGGACAGATCCTTAGGGGAGACCCAGTACTTC.

This clone was seen more than once but under ten times. The V gene is TRBV19, the J gene TRBJ2-7, with 10 bases lining up with TRBD2. J was trimmed by 3 bases and V by 2 bases; bases with no gene match: 4. Germline V gives CDR1 LNHDA, CDR2 SQIVND (reference sequence). CDR3 length: 15 residues. CDR3 loop: CASSILAGESYEQYF. In DNA, the CDR3 is TGTGCCAGTAGTATACTAGCGGGGGAAAGCTACGAGCAGTACTTC.

This clone has more than one count but fewer than ten. In nucleotides, the CDR3 is TGTGCCATGACCCCGGAACTAGCGCCCGATGGGGAGCAGTACTTC. This encodes CAMTPELAPDGEQYF. The chain couples TRBV19 to TRBJ2-7; TRBD2 matches 7 bases. The ends lost 10 bases at V and 7 bases at J; junction bases unmatched: 19. Germline-derived CDR1 and CDR2 are LNHDA and SQIVND (reference sequence). The CDR3 runs to 15 residues.

This clone turned up a few times. The V gene is TRBV4-2, the J gene TRBJ2-7; 9 bases fit TRBD2. There are 15 residues in the CDR3. Germline assignment: CDR1 LGHNA and CDR2 YNFKEQ. Germline trimming cut 1 base from V and 4 bases from J; bases unmatched to any gene: 5. DNA for the CDR3: TGTGCCAGCAGCCAAGCACAGACTAGCGGTTACGAGCAGTACTTC. This gives the protein CASSQAQTSGYEQYF.

The CDR3 sequence is CASSPVAGGPYEQYF. The CDR3 DNA sequence: TGTGCCAGCAGCCCCGTAGCGGGAGGCCCATACGAGCAGTACTTC. The chain couples TRBV7-2 to TRBJ2-7; TRBD2 aligns across 10 bases. V lost 5 bases to trimming and J lost 4 bases; unmatched junction nucleotides: 8. The CDR3 spans 15 residues. Per germline, CDR1 SGHTA and CDR2 FQGNSA.

The V gene is TRBV14, the J gene TRBJ2-3; no definite D call. This CDR3 is built from 13 residues. V was pared by 8 bases and J by 0 bases, with 9 bases between. In germline, CDR1 is SGHDN, CDR2 FVKESK. The CDR3 DNA reads as TGTGCCAGCGGGAAGGGAAGCACAGATACGCAGTATTTT. This translates into CASGKGSTDTQYF.

The table lists this clone with a few counts. The chain recombines TRBV6-1 with TRBJ1-1, with a possible D match to TRBD1 (5 bases). This CDR3 contains 13 residues. Trimming took 6 bases from V and 1 from J, leaving 9 bases between them. Germline V gene data show CDR1 as MNHNS and CDR2 as SASEGT. DNA of the CDR3: TGTGCCAGCAGACCAGGACAGAACACTGAAGCTTTCTTT. The encoded protein is CASRPGQNTEAFF.

The CDR3, as DNA: TGTGCCAGCAGCCAAGCGGGAGAAGGGGTCGAGCAGTACTTC. The encoded protein is CASSQAGEGVEQYF. The V call is TRBV5-4, the J call TRBJ2-7, with 8 bases that match TRBD2. The CDR3 length is 14 residues. The V and J ends lost 4 bases and 6 bases, in that order; junction bases with no gene match: 9. Germline CDR1 reads SGHNT; CDR2 reads YYREEE (reference sequence).

The chain has TRBV7-2 and TRBJ2-1; D gene uncertain. V shed 2 bases and J shed 5 bases, with 4 bases lying between them. In germline, CDR1 is SGHTA, CDR2 FQGNSA. The CDR3 contains 12 residues. In nucleotides, the CDR3 is TGTGCCAGCAGCTTATCAAACAATGAGCAGTTCTTC. Translating it yields CASSLSNNEQFF.

J is TRBJ2-7 and V is TRBV10-2, with D perhaps matching TRBD2 (6 bases). CDR3 length: 14 amino acids. Trimming cost V 2 bases and J 3 bases, with 11 bases left between them. Germline V gene sequence: CDR1 WSHSY, CDR2 SAAADI. The CDR3 sequence: CASSEGRDVYEQYF. The CDR3 DNA reads as TGCGCCAGCAGTGAGGGGCGGGACGTCTACGAGCAGTACTTC.

This clone was seen just once. The gene calls are TRBV30 and TRBJ2-7, with D uncertain. The CDR3 is made up of 12 amino acids. Germline values: CDR1 GTSNPN, CDR2 SVGIG (reference sequence). Between the trimmed V and J ends, which lost 3 bases and 1 base, there was a span of 7 bases. CDR3 protein: CAWRLLSYEQYF. CDR3 in DNA: TGTGCCTGGAGGCTATTGTCCTACGAGCAGTACTTC.

The chain joins TRBV6-5 to TRBJ1-4, with D tentatively TRBD1 (5 bases). Germline CDR1 is MNHEY and CDR2 is SVGAGI. This CDR3 comprises 15 residues. V lost 0 bases, J lost 8 bases, and 13 bases lay in between. In nucleotides, the CDR3 is TGTGCCAGCAGTTACTCCCGGCAGGGAAGGGAAAAACTGTTTTTT. Translating gives CASSYSRQGREKLFF.

This clone was counted a few times. One end of the junction is discordant with germline, which a read error may explain. The chain couples TRBV25-1 to TRBJ1-4; TRBD1 aligns across 7 bases. The CDR3 has 14 residues. The germline gives CDR1 MGHDK, CDR2 SYGVNS. This chain's CDR3 is CASRERQGSEKLFF. The CDR3 coding sequence is TGTGCCAGCCGTGAACGACAGGGCAGTGAAAAACTGTTTTTT.